This TCR beta chain stems from a study of T cells in Graves' hyperthyroidism and ophthalmopathy. These patients, aged 18 to 65, had recently diagnosed hyperthyroidism lasting under 2 months. Using RNA transcripts as the source, TCR beta CDR3 regions were amplified. HTBI primers were employed in a first-round RT-PCR of the TCR CDR3. TCRdb redid the calling of the multiplex PCR reads with MiXCR, one entry per CDR3 protein. This sample has a few hundred thousand distinct CDR3 sequences, with 15% to 17% found just once. The CDR3 is 15 residues long. Germline V gives CDR1 SGHTA, CDR2 FQGTGA. As concerns this clonotype: At one end, the junction sequence differs from germline, possibly due to a read error.

V usage is TRBV7-3 and J usage is TRBJ2-3, with a weak D call TRBD2 (6 bases). The origin of this receptor is a woman aged 25 to 45 with Graves' hyperthyroidism. The sample taken for sequencing was blood. The CDR3 here is CASSVTSRSTDTQYF. CDR3 nucleotide sequence: TGTGCCAGCAGCGTAACTAGCAGGAGCACAGATACGCAGTATTTT.